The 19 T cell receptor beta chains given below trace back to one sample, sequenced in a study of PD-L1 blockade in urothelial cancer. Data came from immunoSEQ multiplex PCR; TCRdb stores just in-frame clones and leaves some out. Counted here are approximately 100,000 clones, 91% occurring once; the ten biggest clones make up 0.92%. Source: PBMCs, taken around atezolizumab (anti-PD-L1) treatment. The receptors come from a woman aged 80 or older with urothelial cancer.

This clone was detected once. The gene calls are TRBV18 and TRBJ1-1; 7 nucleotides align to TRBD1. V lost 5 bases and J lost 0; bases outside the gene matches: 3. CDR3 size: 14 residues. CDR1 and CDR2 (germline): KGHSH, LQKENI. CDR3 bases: TGTGCCAGCTCAACACAGGGGTTGAACACTGAAGCTTTCTTT. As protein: CASSTQGLNTEAFF.

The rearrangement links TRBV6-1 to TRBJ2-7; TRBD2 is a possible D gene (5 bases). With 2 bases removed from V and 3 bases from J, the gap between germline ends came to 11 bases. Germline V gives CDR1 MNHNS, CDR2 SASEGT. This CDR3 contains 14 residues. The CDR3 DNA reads TGTGCCAGCAGTGAACGCACTAGTCTCTACGAGCAGTACTTC. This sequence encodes CASSERTSLYEQYF.

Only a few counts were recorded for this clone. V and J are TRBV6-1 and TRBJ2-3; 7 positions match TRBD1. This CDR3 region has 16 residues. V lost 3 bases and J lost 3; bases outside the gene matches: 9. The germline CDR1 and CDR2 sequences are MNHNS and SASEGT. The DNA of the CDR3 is TGTGCCAGCAGTGAGACAGGGAGTGGTCGTACAGATACGCAGTATTTT. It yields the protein CASSETGSGRTDTQYF.

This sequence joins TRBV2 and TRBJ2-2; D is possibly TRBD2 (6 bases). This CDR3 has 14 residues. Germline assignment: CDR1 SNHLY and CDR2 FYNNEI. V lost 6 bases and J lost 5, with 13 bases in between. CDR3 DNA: TGTGCCAGCAGGCCCACTAGCCGGACCGGGGAGCTGTTTTTT. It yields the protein CASRPTSRTGELFF.

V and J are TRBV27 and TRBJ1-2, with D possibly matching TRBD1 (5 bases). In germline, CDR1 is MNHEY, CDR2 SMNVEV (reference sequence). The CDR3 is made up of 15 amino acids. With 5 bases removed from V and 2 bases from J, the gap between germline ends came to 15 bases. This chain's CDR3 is CASSGAGKTNYGYTF. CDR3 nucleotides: TGTGCCAGCAGTGGGGCAGGTAAAACCAACTATGGCTACACCTTC.

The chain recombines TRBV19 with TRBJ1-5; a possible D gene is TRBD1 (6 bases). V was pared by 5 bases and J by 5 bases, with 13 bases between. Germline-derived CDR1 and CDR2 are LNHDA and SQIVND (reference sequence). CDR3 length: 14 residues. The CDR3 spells CASSLTPGDQPQHF. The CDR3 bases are TGTGCCAGTAGTCTAACGCCAGGGGATCAGCCCCAGCATTTT.

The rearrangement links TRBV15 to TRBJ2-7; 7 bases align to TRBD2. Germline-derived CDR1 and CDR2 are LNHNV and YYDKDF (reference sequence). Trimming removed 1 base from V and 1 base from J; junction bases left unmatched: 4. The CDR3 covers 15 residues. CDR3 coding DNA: TGTGCCACCAGCAGAGGACCGCGGGGGTCCTACGAGCAGTACTTC. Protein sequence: CATSRGPRGSYEQYF.

In DNA form, the CDR3 reads TGCAGTGCAAGGACAGGTACCTTC. Translated: CSARTGTF. The V and J genes are TRBV20-1 and TRBJ1-2; TRBD1 matches at 7 bases. Germline V gene data show CDR1 as DFQATT and CDR2 as SNEGSKA (reference sequence). This CDR3 has 8 residues. The junction had 3 bases not matched to a gene; V was cut back by 6 bases and J by 14 bases.

The chain's CDR3 is CASSLTVASGRISYNEQFF. The CDR3 bases are TGTGCCAGCAGCTTAACGGTGGCTAGCGGGAGGATCTCCTACAATGAGCAGTTCTTC. The gene calls are TRBV7-3 and TRBJ2-1, with 11 bases that match TRBD2. CDR3 length: 19 amino acids. V lost 0 bases, J lost 0 bases, and 7 bases stayed unmatched. CDR1 SGHTA and CDR2 FQGTGA come from the germline V gene.

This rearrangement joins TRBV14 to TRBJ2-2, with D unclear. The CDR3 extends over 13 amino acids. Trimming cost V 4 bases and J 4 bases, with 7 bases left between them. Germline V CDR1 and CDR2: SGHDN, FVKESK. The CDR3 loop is CASSPRFTGELFF. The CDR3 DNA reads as TGTGCCAGCAGCCCCCGGTTCACCGGGGAGCTGTTTTTT.

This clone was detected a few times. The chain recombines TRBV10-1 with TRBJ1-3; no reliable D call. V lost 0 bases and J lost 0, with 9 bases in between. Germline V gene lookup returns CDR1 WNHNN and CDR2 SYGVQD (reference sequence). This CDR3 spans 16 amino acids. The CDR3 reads CASSESLASSGNTIYF. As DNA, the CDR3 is TGCGCCAGCAGTGAGTCGCTCGCGAGCTCTGGAAACACCATATATTTT.

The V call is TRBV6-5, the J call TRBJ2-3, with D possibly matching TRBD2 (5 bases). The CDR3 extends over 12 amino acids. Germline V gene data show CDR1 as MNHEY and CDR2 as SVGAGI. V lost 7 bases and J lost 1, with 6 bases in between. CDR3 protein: CASKGGTDTQYF. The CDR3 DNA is TGTGCCAGCAAGGGAGGCACAGATACGCAGTATTTT.

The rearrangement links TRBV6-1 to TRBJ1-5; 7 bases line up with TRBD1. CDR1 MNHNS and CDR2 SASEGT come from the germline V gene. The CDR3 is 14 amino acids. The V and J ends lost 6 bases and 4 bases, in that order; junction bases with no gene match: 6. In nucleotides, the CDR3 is TGTGCCAGCAGCGGTCCGGGACAGAATCAGCCCCAGCATTTT. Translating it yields CASSGPGQNQPQHF.

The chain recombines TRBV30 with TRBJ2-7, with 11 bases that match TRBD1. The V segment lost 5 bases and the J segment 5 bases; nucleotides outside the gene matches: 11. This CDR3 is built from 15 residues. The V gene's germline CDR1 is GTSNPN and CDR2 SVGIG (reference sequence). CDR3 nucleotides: TGTGCCTGGGGCGGGTTTGAGGGACAGGGGGACGAGCAGTACTTC. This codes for CAWGGFEGQGDEQYF. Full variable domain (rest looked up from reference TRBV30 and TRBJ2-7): SQTIHQWPATLVQPVGSPLSLECTVEGTSNPNLYWYRQAAGRGLQLLFYSVGIGQISSEVPQNLSASRPQDRQFILSSKKLLLSDSGFYLCAWGGFEGQGDEQYFGPGTRLTVT.

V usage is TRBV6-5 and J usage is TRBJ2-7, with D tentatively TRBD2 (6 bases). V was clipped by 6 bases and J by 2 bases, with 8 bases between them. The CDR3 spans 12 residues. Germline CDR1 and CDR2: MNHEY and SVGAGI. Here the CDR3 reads CASRAGTYEQYF. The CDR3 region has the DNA TGTGCCAGCAGGGCGGGGACCTACGAGCAGTACTTC.

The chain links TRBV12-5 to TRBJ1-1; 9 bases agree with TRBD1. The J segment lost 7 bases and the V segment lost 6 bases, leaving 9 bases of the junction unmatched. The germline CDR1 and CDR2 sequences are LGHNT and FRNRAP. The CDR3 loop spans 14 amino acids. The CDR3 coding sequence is TGTGCTAGTGGCTCCACCGGGACAGGGAGTGAAGCTTTCTTT. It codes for CASGSTGTGSEAFF.

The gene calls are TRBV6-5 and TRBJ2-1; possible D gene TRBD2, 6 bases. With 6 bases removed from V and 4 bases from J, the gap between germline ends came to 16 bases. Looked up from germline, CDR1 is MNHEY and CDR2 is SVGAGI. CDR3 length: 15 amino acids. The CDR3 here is CASSPTSGVYNEQFF. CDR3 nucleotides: TGTGCCAGCAGCCCGACTAGTGGGGTATACAATGAGCAGTTCTTC.

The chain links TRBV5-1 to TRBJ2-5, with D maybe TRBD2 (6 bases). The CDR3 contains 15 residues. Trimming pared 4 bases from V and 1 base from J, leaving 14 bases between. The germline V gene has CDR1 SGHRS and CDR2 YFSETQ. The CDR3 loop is CASSKSGLPQETQYF. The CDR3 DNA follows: TGCGCCAGCAGCAAATCGGGACTCCCCCAAGAGACCCAGTACTTC.

The CDR3 bases are TGTGCCAGCAGTTACCAACCTAACAGGGGGAATGGCTACACCTTC. Amino acid sequence: CASSYQPNRGNGYTF. V usage is TRBV6-5 and J usage is TRBJ1-2; 8 bases are shared with TRBD1. Germline CDR1 is MNHEY and CDR2 is SVGAGI. Germline trimming cut 2 bases from V and 6 bases from J; bases unmatched to any gene: 8. CDR3 length equals 15 residues.